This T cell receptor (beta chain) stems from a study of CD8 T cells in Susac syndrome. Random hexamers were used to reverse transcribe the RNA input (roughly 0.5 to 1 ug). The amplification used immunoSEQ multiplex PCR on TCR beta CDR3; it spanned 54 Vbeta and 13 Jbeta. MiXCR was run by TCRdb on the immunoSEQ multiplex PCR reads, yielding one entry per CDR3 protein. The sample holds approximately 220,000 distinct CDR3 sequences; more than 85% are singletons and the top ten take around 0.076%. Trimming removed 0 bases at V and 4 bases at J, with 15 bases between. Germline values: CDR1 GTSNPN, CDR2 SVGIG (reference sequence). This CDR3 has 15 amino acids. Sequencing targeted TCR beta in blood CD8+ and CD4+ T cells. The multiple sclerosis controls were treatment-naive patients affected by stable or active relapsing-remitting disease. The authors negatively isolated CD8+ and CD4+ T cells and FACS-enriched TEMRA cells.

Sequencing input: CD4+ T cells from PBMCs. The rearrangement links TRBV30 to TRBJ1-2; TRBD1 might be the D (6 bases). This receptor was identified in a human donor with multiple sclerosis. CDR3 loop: CAWSVTGGWSYGYTF. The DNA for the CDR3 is TGTGCCTGGAGTGTAACTGGGGGCTGGAGCTATGGCTACACCTTC.